A single sample gave rise to the 20 T cell receptor beta chains below, sequenced in a study of shared clonotypes between healthy human individuals. Positively selected for CCR7, the CD45RO-negative cells used as naive CD8 cells excluded terminally differentiated effector memory CD45RA+ cells. Clones were read by immunoSEQ multiplex PCR, and TCRdb kept only the in-frame ones, dropping some. The sample consists of about 2.1 million clones, 90% to 95% of them appearing once. Sequencing used naive CD8+ T cells from PBMCs. These receptors all stem from a man aged 18 to 35 in good health. Some clones in this sample may be carry-over from other donors' samples.

The rearrangement links TRBV6-5 to TRBJ2-1, with 7 bases that match TRBD1. This CDR3 is 13 amino acids long. V was clipped by 6 bases and J by 6 bases; unmatched bases: 5. Germline CDR1 is MNHEY and CDR2 is SVGAGI. CDR3 sequence (DNA): TGTGCCAGCAGCCAGGACAGGATCAATGAGCAGTTCTTC. Its translation is CASSQDRINEQFF.

This clone is a singleton in its sample. The chain joins TRBV13 to TRBJ2-3; perhaps TRBD2 as D (5 bases). With 7 bases removed from V and 1 base from J, the gap between germline ends came to 12 bases. This CDR3 is built from 14 residues. Looked up from germline, CDR1 is PRHDT and CDR2 is FYEKMQ (reference sequence). CDR3 amino acids: CASNGEPRTDTQYF. Here the CDR3 DNA reads TGTGCCAGCAACGGGGAGCCGCGCACAGATACGCAGTATTTT.

The CDR3 region has the DNA TGTGCCAGCAGTAGCCGGGGACTAGTCAGTTCTGAGCAGTTCTTC. Protein product: CASSSRGLVSSEQFF. The rearrangement links TRBV27 to TRBJ2-1; 8 nucleotides agree with TRBD2. Germline CDR1 and CDR2: MNHEY and SMNVEV (reference sequence). This CDR3 region has 15 residues. V gave up 5 bases and J gave up 9 bases; unmatched junction bases: 12.

This chain uses TRBV27 with TRBJ2-5; D might be TRBD1 (6 bases). The J call could be wrong; TRBJ2-7 is a better fit for the DNA end. The CDR3 runs 13 residues. Germline CDR1 reads MNHEY; CDR2 reads SMNVEV (reference sequence). Here the CDR3 reads CASSLDRFYEQYF. The CDR3, as DNA: TGTGCCAGCAGTTTAGACAGGTTCTACGAGCAGTACTTC.

The chain uses TRBV30 and TRBJ1-2; possible D gene TRBD1, 5 bases. The CDR3 has 11 amino acids. The germline CDR1 and CDR2 sequences are GTSNPN and SVGIG (reference sequence). The germline V and J ends were trimmed by 8 bases and 2 bases, with 9 bases remaining between them. The CDR3 bases are TGTGCCCGACAGATCAACTATGGCTACACCTTC. Amino acid sequence: CARQINYGYTF.

The chain is built from TRBV7-3 and TRBJ2-1, with TRBD1 identical over 7 bases. CDR1 is SGHTA and CDR2 is FQGTGA in the germline V gene. This CDR3 has 15 residues. Trimming cost V 4 bases and J 4 bases; bases outside gene matches: 7. CDR3: CASSSARDSYNEQFF. The CDR3 coding sequence is TGTGCCAGCAGCTCGGCCCGGGACAGTTACAATGAGCAGTTCTTC.

This chain joins TRBV5-4 and TRBJ2-1; 7 positions agree with TRBD2. The CDR3 has 14 residues. Trimming at V came to 1 base and at J to 5 bases, leaving 3 bases not matched to a gene. CDR1 is SGHNT, CDR2 YYREEE, per germline (reference sequence). The CDR3 protein is CASSLNLADNEQFF. In nucleotides, the CDR3 is TGTGCCAGCAGCTTGAATCTAGCGGACAATGAGCAGTTCTTC.

The count of this clone is one. The chain uses TRBV9 and TRBJ1-1, with D hard to call. Germline values: CDR1 SGDLS, CDR2 YYNGEE. V lost 3 bases and J 3 bases, leaving 15 bases between the germline ends. CDR3 length equals 15 residues. CDR3 residues: CASSGPGRADTEAFF. CDR3 sequence (DNA): TGTGCCAGCAGCGGGCCCGGGAGAGCGGACACTGAAGCTTTCTTT.

The chain couples TRBV6-1 to TRBJ2-7; D is possibly TRBD1 (6 bases). This CDR3 spans 13 amino acids. Germline values: CDR1 MNHNS, CDR2 SASEGT. The CDR3: CASENRESYEQYF. CDR3 bases: TGTGCATCAGAAAACAGGGAGTCCTACGAGCAGTACTTC.

The chain recombines TRBV7-6 with TRBJ2-1, with 10 bases matching TRBD1. The CDR3 runs 16 residues. V was clipped by 5 bases and J by 7 bases; unmatched bases: 11. Germline V gives CDR1 SGHVS, CDR2 FNYEAQ. CDR3 DNA: TGTGCCAGCAGCCCCAGGACAGGGGGAGGTATGAATGAGCAGTTCTTC. Its translation is CASSPRTGGGMNEQFF.

This clone is a singleton in its sample. The J gene is TRBJ2-7, the V gene TRBV7-2; maybe TRBD1 (5 bases). With 0 bases removed from V and 0 bases from J, the gap between germline ends came to 9 bases. This CDR3 is built from 15 residues. CDR1 is SGHTA, CDR2 FQGNSA, per germline. DNA for the CDR3: TGTGCCAGCAGCTTAGCACGGACAAGCTCCTACGAGCAGTACTTC. This sequence encodes CASSLARTSSYEQYF.

The chain joins TRBV30 to TRBJ1-3, with D hard to call. V gave up 2 bases and J gave up 4 bases, with 12 bases separating them. The CDR3 consists of 14 residues. Germline V gene lookup returns CDR1 GTSNPN and CDR2 SVGIG (reference sequence). The CDR3: CAWSSGGLGNTIYF. The CDR3 bases are TGTGCCTGGAGTTCTGGTGGATTAGGAAACACCATATATTTT.

As to this clone: The same CDR3 also results from other DNA sequences found in this sample. V is TRBV14 and J is TRBJ1-1; 7 bases are a match to TRBD1. The CDR3 is made up of 14 amino acids. With V trimmed by 1 base and J by 3 bases, 2 bases remained unmatched. Germline loops: CDR1 SGHDN, CDR2 FVKESK. The CDR3 here is CASSQARGYTEAFF. CDR3 nucleotide sequence: TGTGCCAGCAGCCAAGCCAGGGGGTACACTGAAGCTTTCTTT.

V is TRBV27 and J is TRBJ1-2; D might be TRBD1 (5 bases). Germline loops: CDR1 MNHEY, CDR2 SMNVEV (reference sequence). The CDR3 sequence is 15 residues long. The V gene lost 3 bases and the J gene lost 3 bases, with 14 bases spanning the gap. CDR3 DNA sequence: TGTGCCAGCAGTTTGAGCGGGGGATGGGACTATGGCTACACCTTC. It yields the protein CASSLSGGWDYGYTF.

This clone was detected a few times. The rearrangement joins TRBV30 to TRBJ2-7; the match to TRBD1 covers 10 bases. J lost 6 bases, V lost 2 bases, and 7 bases had no gene match. Germline CDR1 GTSNPN, CDR2 SVGIG (reference sequence). There are 14 residues in the CDR3. CDR3 DNA: TGTGCCTGGAGTTGGGGGACAGGGGCTGCCGAGCAGTACTTC. Its protein is CAWSWGTGAAEQYF.

CDR3 amino acids: CASSPVSSYNEQFF. The CDR3 nucleotides are TGTGCCAGCAGCCCCGTTAGCTCCTACAATGAGCAGTTCTTC. The V call is TRBV6-1, the J call TRBJ2-1; unclear D gene. Per germline, CDR1 MNHNS and CDR2 SASEGT. The CDR3 covers 14 residues. V lost 6 bases and J 0 bases, leaving 9 bases between the germline ends.

V is TRBV11-2 and J is TRBJ2-7; 10 nucleotides line up with TRBD2. With V trimmed by 1 base and J by 6 bases, 9 bases remained unmatched. Germline V gives CDR1 SGHAT, CDR2 FQNNGV. This CDR3 has 16 residues. The CDR3 coding sequence is TGTGCCAGCAGCTTAGGCCTAGCGGGAGCATTTTCCGAGCAGTACTTC. It specifies CASSLGLAGAFSEQYF.

The rearrangement links TRBV6-5 to TRBJ2-3, with D possibly matching TRBD2 (5 bases). The germline V gene encodes CDR1 MNHEY and CDR2 SVGAGI. V was pared by 0 bases and J by 3 bases, with 13 bases between. There are 16 residues in the CDR3. DNA of the CDR3: TGTGCCAGCAGTTACTCGGAGGAGTCGTGGACAGATACGCAGTATTTT. Protein product: CASSYSEESWTDTQYF.

This clone was counted once. The V gene is TRBV6-1, the J gene TRBJ2-5, with D possibly TRBD2 on 5 matching bases. CDR1 is MNHNS and CDR2 is SASEGT in the germline V gene. V lost 8 bases to trimming and J lost 4 bases, with 14 bases between them. CDR3 length equals 13 residues. CDR3 amino acids: CASPKRAGETQYF. CDR3 DNA sequence: TGTGCCAGCCCGAAGAGGGCGGGAGAGACCCAGTACTTC.

The genes are TRBV28 and TRBJ2-1; 10 nucleotides line up with TRBD2. Germline trimming cut 5 bases from V and 9 bases from J; bases unmatched to any gene: 7. The CDR3 totals 14 residues. Germline V gives CDR1 MDHEN, CDR2 SYDVKM. The CDR3 spells CASSLSGRRGEQFF. The CDR3 DNA reads as TGTGCCAGCAGTCTTAGCGGGAGGCGGGGTGAGCAGTTCTTC.